This is a list of T cell receptor beta chains from one sample in a study of T cell responses to AZD1222 COVID-19 vaccine. Some clones are missing from TCRdb's copy, which holds only in-frame ones; the method was immunoSEQ multiplex PCR. The sample has approximately 100,000 clones, around nine tenths seen once; the top ten hold under 20%. Specimen: peripheral blood, collected on day 0 of AZD1222 vaccination. These receptors all come from an adult in good health. Both conserved end residues are trimmed from each CDR3. The order of the fields is D gene, CDR3 length, V gene, CDR3 protein. The D gene is left open where the match is weak.

D gene: -; CDR3 length: 12; V gene: TRBV19; CDR3 protein: ASNSRRELDGYT
D gene: TRBD1; CDR3 length: 13; V gene: TRBV7-6; CDR3 protein: ASSFGQGVNQPQH
D gene: TRBD1; CDR3 length: 12; V gene: TRBV27; CDR3 protein: ASSNTGDGETQY
D gene: TRBD1; CDR3 length: 13; V gene: TRBV27; CDR3 protein: ASSWDRGGRTEAF
D gene: TRBD1; CDR3 length: 12; V gene: TRBV6-5; CDR3 protein: ASSRTGRNTEAF
D gene: -; CDR3 length: 15; V gene: TRBV28; CDR3 protein: ASSSGQGPGIGNTIY
D gene: TRBD2; CDR3 length: 16; V gene: TRBV9; CDR3 protein: ASSPLREILAGKNIQY
D gene: -; CDR3 length: 12; V gene: TRBV6-5; CDR3 protein: ASSYRRRTDTQY
D gene: -; CDR3 length: 12; V gene: TRBV9; CDR3 protein: ASTRGRSTDTQY
D gene: TRBD1; CDR3 length: 13; V gene: TRBV18; CDR3 protein: ASSPGTGGDQPQH
D gene: -; CDR3 length: 10; V gene: TRBV10-3; CDR3 protein: AIRQLGGEQY
D gene: -; CDR3 length: 13; V gene: TRBV7-2; CDR3 protein: ASSLGGGSSYEQY
D gene: -; CDR3 length: 12; V gene: TRBV24-1; CDR3 protein: ATSDLPGWNEQF
D gene: -; CDR3 length: 12; V gene: TRBV6-6; CDR3 protein: ASSRLVEENIQY
D gene: -; CDR3 length: 13; V gene: TRBV13; CDR3 protein: ASSPTGTVSYEQY
D gene: -; CDR3 length: 14; V gene: TRBV5-1; CDR3 protein: ASSEGDNFSNQPQH
D gene: TRBD1; CDR3 length: 14; V gene: TRBV18; CDR3 protein: ASSQGQGLANYGYT
D gene: TRBD1; CDR3 length: 11; V gene: TRBV12-3/TRBV12-4; CDR3 protein: ASTRGGATEAF
D gene: TRBD1; CDR3 length: 15; V gene: TRBV19; CDR3 protein: ASRHRQGANSNQPQH
D gene: -; CDR3 length: 12; V gene: TRBV19; CDR3 protein: ASSSTSSGNTIY
D gene: -; CDR3 length: 9; V gene: TRBV6-5; CDR3 protein: ASSYRGEQY
D gene: TRBD1; CDR3 length: 13; V gene: TRBV19; CDR3 protein: ASSIGRDRGFGYT
D gene: -; CDR3 length: 11; V gene: TRBV27; CDR3 protein: ASSLSRGNTIY
D gene: -; CDR3 length: 11; V gene: TRBV5-5; CDR3 protein: ASSRRPNTEAF
D gene: TRBD1; CDR3 length: 12; V gene: TRBV4-1; CDR3 protein: ASSQTGDNQPQH
D gene: -; CDR3 length: 12; V gene: TRBV4-1; CDR3 protein: ASSQEFGTYEQY
D gene: -; CDR3 length: 14; V gene: TRBV3-1/TRBV3-2; CDR3 protein: ASSQRAVLGYNEQF
D gene: -; CDR3 length: 14; V gene: TRBV4-2; CDR3 protein: ASSQEESSRLDTQY
D gene: TRBD1; CDR3 length: 12; V gene: TRBV19; CDR3 protein: ASSSQGARQPQH